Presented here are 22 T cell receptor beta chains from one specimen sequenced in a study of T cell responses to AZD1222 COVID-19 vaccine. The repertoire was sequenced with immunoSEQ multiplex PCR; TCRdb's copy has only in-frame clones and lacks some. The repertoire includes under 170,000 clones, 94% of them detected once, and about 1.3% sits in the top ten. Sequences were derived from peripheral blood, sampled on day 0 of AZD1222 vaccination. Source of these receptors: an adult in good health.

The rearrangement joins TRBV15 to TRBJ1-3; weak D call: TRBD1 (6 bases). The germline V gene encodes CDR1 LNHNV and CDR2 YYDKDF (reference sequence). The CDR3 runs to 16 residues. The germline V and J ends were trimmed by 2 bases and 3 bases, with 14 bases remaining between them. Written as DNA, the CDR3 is TGTGCCACCAGCAGAAAACAGGGTGTGATTGGAAACACCATATATTTT. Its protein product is CATSRKQGVIGNTIYF. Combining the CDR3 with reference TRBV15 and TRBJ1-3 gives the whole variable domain DAMVIQNPRYQVTQFGKPVTLSCSQTLNHNVMYWYQQKSSQAPKLLFHYYDKDFNNEADTPDNFQSRRPNTSFCFLDIRSPGLGDTAMYLCATSRKQGVIGNTIYFGEGSWLTVV.

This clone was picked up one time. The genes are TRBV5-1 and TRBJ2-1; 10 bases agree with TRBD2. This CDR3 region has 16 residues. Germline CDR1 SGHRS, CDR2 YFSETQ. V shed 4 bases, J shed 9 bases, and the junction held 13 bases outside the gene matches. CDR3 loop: CASSRGGLAGAVEQFF. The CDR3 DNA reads TGCGCCAGCAGCCGTGGAGGTCTAGCGGGAGCAGTTGAGCAGTTCTTC.

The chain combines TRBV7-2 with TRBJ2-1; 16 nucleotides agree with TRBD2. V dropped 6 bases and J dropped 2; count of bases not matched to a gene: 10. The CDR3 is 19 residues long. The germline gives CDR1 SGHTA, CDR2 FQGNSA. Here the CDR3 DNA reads TGTGCCAGCAGGCAAGACGTGGGACTAGCGGGAGGGGCCTACAATGAGCAGTTCTTC. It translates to CASRQDVGLAGGAYNEQFF. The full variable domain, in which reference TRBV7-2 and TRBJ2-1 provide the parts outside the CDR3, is GAGVSQSPSNKVTEKGKDVELRCDPISGHTALYWYRQSLGQGLEFLIYFQGNSAPDKSGLPSDRFSAERTGGSVSTLTIQRTQQEDSAVYLCASRQDVGLAGGAYNEQFFGPGTRLTVL.

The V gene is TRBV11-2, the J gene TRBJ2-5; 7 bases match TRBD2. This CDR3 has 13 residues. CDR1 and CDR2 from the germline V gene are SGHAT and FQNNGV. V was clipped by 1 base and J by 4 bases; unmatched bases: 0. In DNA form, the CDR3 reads TGTGCCAGCAGCTTAGGACTAGCAGAGACCCAGTACTTC. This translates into CASSLGLAETQYF.

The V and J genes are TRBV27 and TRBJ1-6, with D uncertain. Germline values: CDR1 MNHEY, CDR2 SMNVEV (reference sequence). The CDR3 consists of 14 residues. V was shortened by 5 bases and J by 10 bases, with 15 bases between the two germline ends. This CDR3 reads CASSPRVGMSPLHF. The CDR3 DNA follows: TGTGCCAGCAGTCCCCGGGTAGGGATGTCACCCCTCCACTTT.

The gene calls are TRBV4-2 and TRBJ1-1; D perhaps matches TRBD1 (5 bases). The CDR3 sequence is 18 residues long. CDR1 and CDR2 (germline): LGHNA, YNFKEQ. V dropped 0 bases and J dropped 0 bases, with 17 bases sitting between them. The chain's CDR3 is CASSQDWGNTGLNTEAFF. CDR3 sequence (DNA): TGTGCCAGCAGCCAAGATTGGGGCAATACGGGATTGAACACTGAAGCTTTCTTT.

The CDR3 protein is CASSVRTGPNTEAFF. The CDR3 DNA reads TGTGCCAGCAGCGTAAGGACAGGGCCGAACACTGAAGCTTTCTTT. The chain is built from TRBV9 and TRBJ1-1; TRBD1 agrees at 8 bases. The CDR3 sequence is 15 residues long. J gave up 1 base and V 1 base, and 3 bases lay outside the gene matches. Per the germline V gene, CDR1 is SGDLS and CDR2 is YYNGEE.

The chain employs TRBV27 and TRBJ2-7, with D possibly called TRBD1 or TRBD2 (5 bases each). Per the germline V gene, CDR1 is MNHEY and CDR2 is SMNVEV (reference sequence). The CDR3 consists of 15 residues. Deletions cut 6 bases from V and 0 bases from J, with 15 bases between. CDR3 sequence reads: CASRGWGSGSYEQYV. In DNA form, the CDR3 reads TGTGCCAGCAGGGGCTGGGGGTCCGGCTCCTACGAGCAGTACGTC.

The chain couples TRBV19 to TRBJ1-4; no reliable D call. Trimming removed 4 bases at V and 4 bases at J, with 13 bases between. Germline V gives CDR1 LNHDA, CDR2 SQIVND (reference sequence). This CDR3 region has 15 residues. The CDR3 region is CASSRVGSRNEKLFF. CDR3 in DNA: TGTGCCAGTAGTAGGGTCGGATCCCGTAATGAAAAACTGTTTTTT.

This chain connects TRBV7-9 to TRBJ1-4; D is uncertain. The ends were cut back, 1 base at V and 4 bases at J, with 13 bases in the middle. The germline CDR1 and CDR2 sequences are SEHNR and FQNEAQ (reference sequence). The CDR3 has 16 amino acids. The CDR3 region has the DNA TGTGCCAGCAGCTTAGGGGTTCTCCCTATTAATGAAAAACTGTTTTTT. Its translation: CASSLGVLPINEKLFF.

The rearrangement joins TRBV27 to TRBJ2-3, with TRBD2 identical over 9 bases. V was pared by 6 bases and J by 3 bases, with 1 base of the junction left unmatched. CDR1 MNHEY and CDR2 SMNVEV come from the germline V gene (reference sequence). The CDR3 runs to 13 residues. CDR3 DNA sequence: TGTGCCAGCAGGACTAGCGGTACAGATACGCAGTATTTT. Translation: CASRTSGTDTQYF.

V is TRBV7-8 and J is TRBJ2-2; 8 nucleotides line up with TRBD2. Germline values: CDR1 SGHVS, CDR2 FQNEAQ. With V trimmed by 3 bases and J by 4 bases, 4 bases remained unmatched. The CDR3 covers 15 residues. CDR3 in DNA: TGTGCCAGCAGCTTTTTCGGGAGGGCCACCGGGGAGCTGTTTTTT. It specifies CASSFFGRATGELFF.

CDR3 DNA sequence: TGTGCCAGCAGCCAATTCTTAGGGGGTCAAAAACTGTTTTTT. This gives the protein CASSQFLGGQKLFF. This rearrangement joins TRBV3-1 (or the pseudogene TRBV3-2) to TRBJ1-4, with a tentative D call TRBD1 (6 bases). Germline V gene sequence: CDR1 LGHDT, CDR2 YNNKEL (reference sequence). Trimming removed 2 bases at V and 9 bases at J, with 13 bases between. This CDR3 has 14 residues.

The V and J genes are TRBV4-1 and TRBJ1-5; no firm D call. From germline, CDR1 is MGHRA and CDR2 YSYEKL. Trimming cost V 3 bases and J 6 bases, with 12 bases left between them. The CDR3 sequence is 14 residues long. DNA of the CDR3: TGCGCCAGCAGCCATCCCCTTCGGGGTCAGCCCCAGCATTTT. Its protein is CASSHPLRGQPQHF.

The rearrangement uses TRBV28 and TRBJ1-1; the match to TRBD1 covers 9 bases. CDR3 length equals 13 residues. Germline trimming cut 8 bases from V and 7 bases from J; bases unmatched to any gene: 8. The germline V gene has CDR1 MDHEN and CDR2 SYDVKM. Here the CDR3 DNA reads TGTGCCAGCCAGACAGGGGGAACACATGAAGCTTTCTTT. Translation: CASQTGGTHEAFF.

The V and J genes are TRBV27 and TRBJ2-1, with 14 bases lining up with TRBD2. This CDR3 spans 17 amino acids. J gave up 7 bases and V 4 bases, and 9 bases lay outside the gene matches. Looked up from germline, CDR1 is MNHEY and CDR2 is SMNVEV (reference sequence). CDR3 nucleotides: TGTGCCAGCAGTTCAAGGGGACTAGCGGGAGTTTATAATGAGCAGTTCTTC. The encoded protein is CASSSRGLAGVYNEQFF.

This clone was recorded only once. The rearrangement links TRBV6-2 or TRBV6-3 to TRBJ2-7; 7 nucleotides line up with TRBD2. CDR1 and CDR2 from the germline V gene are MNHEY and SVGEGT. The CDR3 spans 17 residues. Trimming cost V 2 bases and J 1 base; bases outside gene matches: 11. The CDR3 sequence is CASSYQTGRSFSYEQYV. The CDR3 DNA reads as TGTGCCAGCAGTTACCAGACCGGGAGGTCCTTTTCCTACGAGCAGTACGTC.

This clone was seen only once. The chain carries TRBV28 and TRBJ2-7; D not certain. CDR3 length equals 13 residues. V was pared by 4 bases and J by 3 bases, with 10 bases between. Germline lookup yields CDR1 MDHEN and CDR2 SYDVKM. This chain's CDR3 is CASSSPGYYEQYV. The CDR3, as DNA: TGTGCCAGCAGTTCGCCAGGTTACTACGAGCAGTACGTC.

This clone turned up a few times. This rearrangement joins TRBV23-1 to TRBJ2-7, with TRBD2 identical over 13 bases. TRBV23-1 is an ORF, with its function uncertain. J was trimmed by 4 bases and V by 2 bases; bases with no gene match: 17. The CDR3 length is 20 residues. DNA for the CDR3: TGCGCCAGCAGTCAACCGGAGGCACTAGCGGGAGGGCCTGGGGGTTACGAGCAGTACGTC. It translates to CASSQPEALAGGPGGYEQYV.

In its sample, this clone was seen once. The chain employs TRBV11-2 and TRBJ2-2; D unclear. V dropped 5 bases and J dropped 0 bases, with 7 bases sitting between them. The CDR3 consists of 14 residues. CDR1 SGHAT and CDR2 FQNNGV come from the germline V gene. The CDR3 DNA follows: TGTGCCAGCAGCGGGGTCGCGAACACCGGGGAGCTGTTTTTT. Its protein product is CASSGVANTGELFF.

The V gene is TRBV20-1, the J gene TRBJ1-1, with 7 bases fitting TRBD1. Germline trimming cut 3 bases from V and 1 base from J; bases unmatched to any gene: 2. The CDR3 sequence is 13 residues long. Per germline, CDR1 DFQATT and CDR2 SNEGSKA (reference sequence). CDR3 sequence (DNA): TGCAGTGCTAGTGACAGGGAGAACACTGAAGCTTTCTTT. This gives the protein CSASDRENTEAFF.

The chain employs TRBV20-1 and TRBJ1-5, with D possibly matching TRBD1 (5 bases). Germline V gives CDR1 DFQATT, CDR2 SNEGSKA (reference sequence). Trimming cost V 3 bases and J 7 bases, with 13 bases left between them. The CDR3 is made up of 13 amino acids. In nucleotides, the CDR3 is TGCAGTGCTAGTTTGGGGACGGGACAGCCCCAGCATTTT. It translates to CSASLGTGQPQHF.